This T cell receptor beta chain is from a study of identical twins. Unique molecular identifiers were present on the cDNA, which also gained a universal primer site by template switching. A single record per CDR3 protein comes from TCRdb applying MiXCR to the 5' RACE reads. The sample includes about 700,000 distinct CDR3 sequences, 5.5% to 6.5% of them seen just once. V was shortened by 5 bases and J by 6 bases, with 16 bases between the two germline ends. This CDR3 has 15 residues. The germline V gene encodes CDR1 KGHDR and CDR2 SFDVKD. This rearrangement joins TRBV24-1 to TRBJ2-1; maybe TRBD1 (7 bases). Sequences were obtained from naive T cells sorted from blood. The sequence was collected from a man between 18 and 29 years old in good health. CDR3 region: CATSADHQGGNEQFF. DNA of the CDR3: TGTGCCACCAGTGCCGATCATCAGGGGGGCAATGAGCAGTTCTTC.